The sequence of this T cell receptor beta chain was determined in a study of T cells in Graves' hyperthyroidism and ophthalmopathy. Study-level information: Specimen type is peripheral blood, collected at initial diagnosis prior to any treatment. Study results and limitations: Most thyroid clonotypes expanded above 0.001 were also detected in blood.

Per germline, CDR1 MNHNY and CDR2 SVGAGI (reference sequence). This CDR3 contains 13 residues. V was cut by 0 bases and J by 4 bases, with 5 bases left in between. This clonotype was seen ten or more times. Its target is unknown. Amplification of TCR beta CDR3 regions was performed using RNA transcripts as template. Using the HTBI primer set, a first-round RT-PCR was run on the TCR CDR3. From the multiplex PCR reads, TCRdb called clonotypes with MiXCR, one entry per CDR3 protein. The sample includes 370,000 or so distinct CDR3 sequences, 25% of them seen just once. The sample comprised blood. This TCR derives from a man aged 45 to 65 with Graves' hyperthyroidism. V usage is TRBV6-6 and J usage is TRBJ2-3, with D maybe TRBD1 (5 bases). The CDR3 loop reads CASSYSGADTQYF. The CDR3, as DNA: TGTGCCAGCAGTTACTCAGGGGCAGATACGCAGTATTTT.